This TCR beta chain emerged from a study of blood T cell repertoires in COVID-19 (dated by TCRdb to about 2020). Regarding the study in general: Samples covering the acute and convalescent phases of COVID-19 were provided by collaborators in the United States, Italy and Spain. The material from the prospective study consisted of cDNA or gDNA derived from T cells, B-cell-depleted T cells, or PBMCs. Deeply sampled blood TCRbeta repertoires from subjects exposed to, actively infected with, or recovered from COVID-19 were included in the dataset. The repertoires were released in a freely available public database intended as a resource for research on the immune response to SARS-CoV-2. The samples were drawn from the first 160 participants of the ongoing ImmuneRACE study and from under 1,500 subjects provided by 6 global collaborators. Sample metadata almost always included a de-identified subject ID, COVID-19 status, age in years and sex. Where available, HLA class I and class II types were taken from metadata supplied by the sample provider and were not determined by assay-based typing. General conclusions and limits of the study: Clinical and demographic metadata were provided uncurated, with the amount varying by source and participant.

With respect to this clone: This clone's antigen is unknown. Base qualities are not at hand, and no much larger clone is one base apart.

For CDR1 and CDR2, the germline V gene (reference sequence) lists GTSNPN and SVGIG. The CDR3 measures 15 amino acids from cysteine to phenylalanine. The DNA shown is the 45-base CDR3, in frame from base 1. The V and J ends are trimmed by 1 base and 7 bases, leaving 16 bases between them. Collaborating institutions collected whole blood in K2EDTA tubes following their own protocols. For TCRbeta analysis, collaborators shipped samples in one of three forms: frozen whole blood, isolated PBMCs, or DNA extracted from either of those sample types. TCRbeta CDR3 regions were amplified from genomic DNA by means of the immunoSEQ Assay, a bias-controlled multiplex PCR. In the authors' own workflow: Within the assay, amplification of reference gene primers was used to estimate how many nucleated cells each sample contained. To quantify the absolute abundance of each unique TCRbeta CDR3 rearrangement, sequence reads were collapsed and filtered. For each sample, productive Simpson clonality was calculated as the square root of Simpson's diversity index over productive rearrangements. Here the immuneACCESS table is served through TCRdb, limited to in-frame sequences with V and J called. Missing clones are a known gap in these copies; in checked studies unresolved V genes cover under half, and the rest lacks a known reason. The V and J calls and clone size come from that table; D and trimming were worked out from the DNA. In this sample the table shows some 280,000 clones, approximately 90% of which occur a single time. The top ten clones comprise less than 3% of the sample.

The sequencing sample was made of peripheral blood. The chain employs TRBV30 and TRBJ1-4; D gene: possibly TRBD1, on 5 matching bases. This clonotype originated in a woman in her thirties with active or convalescent COVID-19. For the CDR3, the sequence is CAWSEIDRRGEKLFF. The nucleotide sequence is TGTGCCTGGAGTGAAATCGACCGGAGGGGTGAAAAACTGTTTTTT.